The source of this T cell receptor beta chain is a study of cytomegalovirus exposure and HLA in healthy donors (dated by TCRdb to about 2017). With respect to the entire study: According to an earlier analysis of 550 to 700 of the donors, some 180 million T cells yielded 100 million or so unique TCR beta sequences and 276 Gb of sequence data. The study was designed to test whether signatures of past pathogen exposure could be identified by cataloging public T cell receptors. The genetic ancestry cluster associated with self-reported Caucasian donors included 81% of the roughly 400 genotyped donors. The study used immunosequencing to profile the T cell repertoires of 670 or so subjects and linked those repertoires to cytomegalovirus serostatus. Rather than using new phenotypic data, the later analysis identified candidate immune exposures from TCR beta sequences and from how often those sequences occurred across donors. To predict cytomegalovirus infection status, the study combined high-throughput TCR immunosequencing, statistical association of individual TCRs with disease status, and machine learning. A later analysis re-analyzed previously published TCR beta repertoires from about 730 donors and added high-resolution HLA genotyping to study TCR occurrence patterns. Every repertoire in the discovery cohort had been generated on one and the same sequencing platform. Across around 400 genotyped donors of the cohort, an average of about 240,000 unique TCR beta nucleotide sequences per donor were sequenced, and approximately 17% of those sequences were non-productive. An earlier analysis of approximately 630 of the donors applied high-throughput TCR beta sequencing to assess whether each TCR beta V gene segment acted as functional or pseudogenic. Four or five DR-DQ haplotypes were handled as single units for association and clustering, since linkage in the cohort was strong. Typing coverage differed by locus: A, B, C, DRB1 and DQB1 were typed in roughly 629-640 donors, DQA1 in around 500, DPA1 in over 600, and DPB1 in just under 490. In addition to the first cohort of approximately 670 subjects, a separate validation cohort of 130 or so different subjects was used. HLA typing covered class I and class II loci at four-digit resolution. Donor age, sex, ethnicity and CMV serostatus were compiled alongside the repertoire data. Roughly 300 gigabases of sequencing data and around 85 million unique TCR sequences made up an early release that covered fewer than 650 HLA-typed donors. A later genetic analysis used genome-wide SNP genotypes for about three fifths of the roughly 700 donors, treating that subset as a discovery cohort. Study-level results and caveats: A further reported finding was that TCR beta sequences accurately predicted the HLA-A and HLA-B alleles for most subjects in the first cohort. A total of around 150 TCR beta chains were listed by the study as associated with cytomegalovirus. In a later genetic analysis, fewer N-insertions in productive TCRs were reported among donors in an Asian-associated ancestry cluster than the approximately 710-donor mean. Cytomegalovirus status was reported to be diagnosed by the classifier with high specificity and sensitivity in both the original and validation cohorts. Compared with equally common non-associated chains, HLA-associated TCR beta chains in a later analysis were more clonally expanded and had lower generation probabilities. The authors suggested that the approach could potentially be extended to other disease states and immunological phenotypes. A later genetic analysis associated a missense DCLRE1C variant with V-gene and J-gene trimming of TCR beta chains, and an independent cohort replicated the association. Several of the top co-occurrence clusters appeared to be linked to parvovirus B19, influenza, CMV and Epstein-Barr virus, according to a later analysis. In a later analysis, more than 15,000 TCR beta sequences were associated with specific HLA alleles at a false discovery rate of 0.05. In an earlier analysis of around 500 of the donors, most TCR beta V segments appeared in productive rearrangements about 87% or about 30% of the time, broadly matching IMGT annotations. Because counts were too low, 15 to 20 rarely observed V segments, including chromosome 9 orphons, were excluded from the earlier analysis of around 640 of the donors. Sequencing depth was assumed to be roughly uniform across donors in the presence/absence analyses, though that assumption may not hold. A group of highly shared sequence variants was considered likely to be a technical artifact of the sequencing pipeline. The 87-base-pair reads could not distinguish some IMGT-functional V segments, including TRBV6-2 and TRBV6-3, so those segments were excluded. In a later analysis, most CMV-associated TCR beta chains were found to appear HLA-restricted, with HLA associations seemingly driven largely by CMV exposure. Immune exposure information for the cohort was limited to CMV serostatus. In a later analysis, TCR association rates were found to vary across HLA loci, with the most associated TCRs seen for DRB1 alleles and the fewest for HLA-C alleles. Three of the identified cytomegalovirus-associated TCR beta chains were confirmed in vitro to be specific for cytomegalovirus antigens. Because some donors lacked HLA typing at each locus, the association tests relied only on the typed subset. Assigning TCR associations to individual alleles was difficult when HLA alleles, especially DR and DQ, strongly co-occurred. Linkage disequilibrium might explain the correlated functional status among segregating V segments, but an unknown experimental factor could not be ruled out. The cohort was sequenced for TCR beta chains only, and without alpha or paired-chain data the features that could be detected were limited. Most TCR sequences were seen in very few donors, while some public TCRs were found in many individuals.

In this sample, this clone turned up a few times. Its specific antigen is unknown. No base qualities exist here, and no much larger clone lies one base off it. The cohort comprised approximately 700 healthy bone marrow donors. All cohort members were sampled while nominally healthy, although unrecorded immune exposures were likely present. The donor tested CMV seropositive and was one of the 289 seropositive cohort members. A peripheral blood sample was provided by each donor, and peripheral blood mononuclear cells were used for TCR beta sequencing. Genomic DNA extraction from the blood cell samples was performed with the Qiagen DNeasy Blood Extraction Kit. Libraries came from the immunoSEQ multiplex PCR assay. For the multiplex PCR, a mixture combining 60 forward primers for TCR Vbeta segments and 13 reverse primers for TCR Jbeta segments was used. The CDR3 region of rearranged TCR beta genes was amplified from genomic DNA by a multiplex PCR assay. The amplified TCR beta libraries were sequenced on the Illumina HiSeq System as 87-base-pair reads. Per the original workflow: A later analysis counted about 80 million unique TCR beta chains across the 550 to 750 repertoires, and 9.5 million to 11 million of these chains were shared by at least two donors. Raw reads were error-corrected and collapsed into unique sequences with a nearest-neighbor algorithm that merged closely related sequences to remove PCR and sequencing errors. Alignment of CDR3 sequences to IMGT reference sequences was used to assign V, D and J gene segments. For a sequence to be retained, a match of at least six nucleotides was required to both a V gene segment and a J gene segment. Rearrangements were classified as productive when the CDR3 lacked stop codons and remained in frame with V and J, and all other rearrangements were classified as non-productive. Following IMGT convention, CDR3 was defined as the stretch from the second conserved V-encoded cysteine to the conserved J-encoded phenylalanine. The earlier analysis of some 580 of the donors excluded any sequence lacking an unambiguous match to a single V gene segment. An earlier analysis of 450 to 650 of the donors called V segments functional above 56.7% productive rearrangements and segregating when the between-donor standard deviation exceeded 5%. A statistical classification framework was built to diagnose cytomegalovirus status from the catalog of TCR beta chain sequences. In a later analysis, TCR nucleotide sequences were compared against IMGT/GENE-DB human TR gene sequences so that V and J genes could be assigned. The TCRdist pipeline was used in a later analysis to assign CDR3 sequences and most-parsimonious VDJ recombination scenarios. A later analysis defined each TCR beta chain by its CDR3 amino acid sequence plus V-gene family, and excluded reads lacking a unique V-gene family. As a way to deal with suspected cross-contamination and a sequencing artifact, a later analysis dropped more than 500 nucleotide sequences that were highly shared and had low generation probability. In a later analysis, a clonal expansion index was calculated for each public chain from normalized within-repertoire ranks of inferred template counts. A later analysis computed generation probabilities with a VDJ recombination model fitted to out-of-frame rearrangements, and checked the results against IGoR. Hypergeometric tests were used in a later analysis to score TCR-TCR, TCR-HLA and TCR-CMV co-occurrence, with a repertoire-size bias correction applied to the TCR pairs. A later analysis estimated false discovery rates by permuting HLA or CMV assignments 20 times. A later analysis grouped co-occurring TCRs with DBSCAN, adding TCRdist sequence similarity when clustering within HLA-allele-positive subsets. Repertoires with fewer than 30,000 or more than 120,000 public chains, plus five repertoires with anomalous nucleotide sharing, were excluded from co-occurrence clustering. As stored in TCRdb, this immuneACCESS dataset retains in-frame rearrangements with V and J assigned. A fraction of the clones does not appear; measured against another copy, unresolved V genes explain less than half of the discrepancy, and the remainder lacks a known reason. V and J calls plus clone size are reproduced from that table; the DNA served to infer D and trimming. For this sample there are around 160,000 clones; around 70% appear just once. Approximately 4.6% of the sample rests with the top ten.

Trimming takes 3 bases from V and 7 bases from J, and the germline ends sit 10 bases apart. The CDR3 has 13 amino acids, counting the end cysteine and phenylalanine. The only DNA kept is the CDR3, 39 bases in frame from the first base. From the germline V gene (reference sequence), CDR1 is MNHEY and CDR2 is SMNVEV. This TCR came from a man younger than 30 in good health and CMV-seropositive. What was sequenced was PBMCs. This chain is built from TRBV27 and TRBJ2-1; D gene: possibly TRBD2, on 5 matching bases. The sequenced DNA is TGTGCCAGCAGTTTCCGACTAAGTAATGAGCAGTTCTTC. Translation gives CASSFRLSNEQFF.